One and the same sample provided the 9 T cell receptor beta chains below, sequenced in a study of T cells after yellow fever vaccination. TCRdb processed the 5' RACE reads anew with MiXCR; each CDR3 protein has one entry. The sample holds 340,000 or so distinct CDR3 sequences, approximately 13% seen once. Sequenced material: CD4+ T cells sorted from PBMCs, taken 15 days after the yellow fever booster vaccination. Receptor source: a man younger than 35 who received the YFV17D yellow fever vaccine.

This clonotype was detected only a few times. The chain joins TRBV7-8 to TRBJ2-5; 10 nucleotides line up with TRBD1. The length of the CDR3 is 19 residues. CDR1 and CDR2 from the germline V gene are SGHVS and FQNEAQ. V lost 3 bases and J lost 4; bases outside the gene matches: 17. CDR3 nucleotide sequence: TGTGCCAGCAGCTTCAGAGTTGGAGGACAGGGGGGAATGCGAGAGACCCAGTACTTC. Protein sequence: CASSFRVGGQGGMRETQYF.

This clonotype was seen at least ten times. The J gene is TRBJ1-1, the V gene TRBV7-3; TRBD1 agrees at 7 bases. CDR1 and CDR2 from the germline V gene are SGHTA and FQGTGA. This CDR3 is built from 14 residues. V lost 5 bases to trimming and J lost 4 bases; unmatched junction nucleotides: 7. Here the CDR3 reads CASSPTGAGTEAFF. The CDR3 DNA follows: TGTGCCAGCAGCCCAACAGGGGCTGGCACTGAAGCTTTCTTT.

The chain combines TRBV5-1 with TRBJ2-3; D unclear. V was cut by 2 bases and J by 4 bases, with 8 bases left in between. There are 13 residues in the CDR3. CDR1 and CDR2 from the germline V gene are SGHRS and YFSETQ. DNA for the CDR3: TGCGCCAGCAGCTTTTCCTTTCCAGATACGCAGTATTTT. It yields the protein CASSFSFPDTQYF.

This clonotype occurred many times. The chain has TRBV7-9 and TRBJ2-7; D tentatively reads TRBD1 or TRBD2 (5 bases each). V lost 11 bases and J lost 4, with 18 bases in between. CDR3 size: 13 residues. The germline V gene encodes CDR1 SEHNR and CDR2 FQNEAQ (reference sequence). CDR3 residues: CAGKRGVGYEQYF. CDR3 nucleotides: TGTGCCGGAAAGAGAGGGGTCGGGTACGAGCAGTACTTC.

This clonotype was recorded many times. The chain joins TRBV9 to TRBJ2-3; 12 nucleotides align to TRBD2. Germline V gene lookup returns CDR1 SGDLS and CDR2 YYNGEE. Trimming took 3 bases from V and 4 from J; bases not matched to a gene: 6. The CDR3 runs 16 residues. CDR3: CASSALAGGHSDTQYF. CDR3 nucleotides: TGTGCCAGCAGCGCCCTAGCGGGGGGGCATTCAGATACGCAGTATTTT.

This clonotype was detected a few times. V is TRBV5-1 and J is TRBJ2-2, with D unresolved. The CDR3 covers 15 residues. CDR1 and CDR2 from the germline V gene are SGHRS and YFSETQ. The V end lost 2 bases, the J end lost 0 bases, and 8 bases lay between the germline ends. CDR3 bases: TGCGCCAGCAGCTTAAACTCCCCGAACACCGGGGAGCTGTTTTTT. This sequence encodes CASSLNSPNTGELFF.

This clonotype appeared many times. The chain carries TRBV6-5 and TRBJ1-4; tentative D call: TRBD1 (5 bases). The V end was cut by 4 bases, the J end by 5 bases, with 14 bases between. Germline lookup yields CDR1 MNHEY and CDR2 SVGAGI. This CDR3 has 15 amino acids. CDR3 DNA sequence: TGTGCCAGCAGTTGGGGAGGGGCGCGGAATGAAAAACTGTTTTTT. Amino acid sequence: CASSWGGARNEKLFF.

The chain links TRBV5-1 to TRBJ2-2, with D possibly called TRBD1 or TRBD2 (6 bases each). Germline V CDR1 and CDR2: SGHRS, YFSETQ. Deletions cut 0 bases from V and 7 bases from J, with 13 bases between. The CDR3 contains 15 residues. The CDR3 coding sequence is TGCGCCAGCAGCTTGGAAGGGGGGCCGAGCGGGGAGCTGTTTTTT. This encodes CASSLEGGPSGELFF.

This chain links TRBV20-1 with TRBJ1-5, with unresolved D. V lost 6 bases and J lost 0, with 15 bases in between. The germline gives CDR1 DFQATT, CDR2 SNEGSKA (reference sequence). This CDR3 is built from 15 residues. The CDR3 DNA reads TGCAGTGCCAGCCCCTCCGCTCATAGCAATCAGCCCCAGCATTTT. It specifies CSASPSAHSNQPQHF.